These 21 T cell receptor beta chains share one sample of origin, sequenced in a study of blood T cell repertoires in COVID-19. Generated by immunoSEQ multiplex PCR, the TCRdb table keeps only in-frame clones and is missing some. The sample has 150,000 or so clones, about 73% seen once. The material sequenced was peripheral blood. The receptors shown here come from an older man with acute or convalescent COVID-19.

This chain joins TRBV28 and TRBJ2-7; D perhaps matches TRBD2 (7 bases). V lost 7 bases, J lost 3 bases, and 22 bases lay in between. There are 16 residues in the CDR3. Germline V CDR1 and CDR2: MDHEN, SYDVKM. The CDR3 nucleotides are TGTGCCAGCACTGAAGGGGGGGTGGGAGGTTTCTACGAGCAGTACGTC. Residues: CASTEGGVGGFYEQYV.

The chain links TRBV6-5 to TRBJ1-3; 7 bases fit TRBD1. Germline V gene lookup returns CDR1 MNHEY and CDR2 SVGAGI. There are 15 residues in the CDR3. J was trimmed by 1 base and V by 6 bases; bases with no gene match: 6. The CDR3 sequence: CASSRDSRSGNTIYF. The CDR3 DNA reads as TGTGCCAGCAGCAGGGACAGCAGGTCTGGAAACACCATATATTTT.

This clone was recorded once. CDR3 protein: CASSFSGGMYGYTF. The CDR3 DNA reads as TGTGCCAGCAGTTTTTCAGGGGGAATGTATGGCTACACCTTC. J is TRBJ1-2 and V is TRBV28; 7 nucleotides agree with TRBD1. CDR1 and CDR2 (germline): MDHEN, SYDVKM. V lost 3 bases and J lost 5; bases outside the gene matches: 6. CDR3 length: 14 amino acids.

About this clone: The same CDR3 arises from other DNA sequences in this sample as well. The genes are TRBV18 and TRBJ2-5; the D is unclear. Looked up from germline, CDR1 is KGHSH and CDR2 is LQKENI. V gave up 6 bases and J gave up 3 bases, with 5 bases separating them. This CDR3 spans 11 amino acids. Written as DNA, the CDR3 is TGTGCCAGCTCGCCTAAAGAGACCCAGTACTTC. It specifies CASSPKETQYF.

In DNA form, the CDR3 reads TGTGCCAGCAGTTTAAGCGGTGATGAAAAACTGTTTTTT. Translation: CASSLSGDEKLFF. The chain uses TRBV12-3 or TRBV12-4 and TRBJ1-4, with D hard to call. The CDR3 runs 13 residues. V lost 2 bases and J 6 bases, leaving 7 bases between the germline ends.

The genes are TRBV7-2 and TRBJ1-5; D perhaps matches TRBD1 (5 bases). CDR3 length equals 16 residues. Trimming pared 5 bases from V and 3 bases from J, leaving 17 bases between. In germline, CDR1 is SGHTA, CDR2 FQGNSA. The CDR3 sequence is CASSPLGGAFNQPQHF. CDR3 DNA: TGTGCCAGCAGCCCCCTAGGCGGGGCCTTCAATCAGCCCCAGCATTTT.

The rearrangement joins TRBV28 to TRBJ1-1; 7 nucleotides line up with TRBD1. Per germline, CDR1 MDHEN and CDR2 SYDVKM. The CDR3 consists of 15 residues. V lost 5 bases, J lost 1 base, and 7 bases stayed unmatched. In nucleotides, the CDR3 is TGTGCCAGCAGTGGCCCCGGGACAGCGAACACTGAAGCTTTCTTT. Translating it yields CASSGPGTANTEAFF.

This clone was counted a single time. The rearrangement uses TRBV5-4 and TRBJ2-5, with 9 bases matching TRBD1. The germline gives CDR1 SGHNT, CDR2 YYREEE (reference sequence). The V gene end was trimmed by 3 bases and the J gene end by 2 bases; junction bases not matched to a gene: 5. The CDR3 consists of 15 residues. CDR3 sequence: CASSSGQGRQETQYF. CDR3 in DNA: TGTGCCAGCAGCTCTGGACAGGGGAGGCAAGAGACCCAGTACTTC. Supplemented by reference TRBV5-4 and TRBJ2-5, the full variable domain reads ETGVTQSPTHLIKTRGQQVTLRCSSQSGHNTVSWYQQALGQGPQFIFQYYREEENGRGNFPPRFSGLQFPNYSSELNVNALELDDSALYLCASSSGQGRQETQYFGPGTRLLVL.

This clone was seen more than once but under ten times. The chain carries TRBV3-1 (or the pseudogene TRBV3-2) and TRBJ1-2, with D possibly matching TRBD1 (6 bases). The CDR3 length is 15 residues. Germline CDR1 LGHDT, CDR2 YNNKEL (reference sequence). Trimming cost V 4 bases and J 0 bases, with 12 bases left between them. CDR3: CASSRGQLANYGYTF. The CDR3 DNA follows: TGTGCCAGCAGCCGCGGACAGCTAGCTAACTATGGCTACACCTTC.

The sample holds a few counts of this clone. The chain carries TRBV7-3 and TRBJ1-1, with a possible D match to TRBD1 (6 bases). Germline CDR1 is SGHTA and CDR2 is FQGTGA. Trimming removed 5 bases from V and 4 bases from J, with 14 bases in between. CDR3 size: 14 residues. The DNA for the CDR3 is TGTGCCAGCAGCGCCCAGGGAGGGGGCACTGAAGCTTTCTTT. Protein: CASSAQGGGTEAFF.

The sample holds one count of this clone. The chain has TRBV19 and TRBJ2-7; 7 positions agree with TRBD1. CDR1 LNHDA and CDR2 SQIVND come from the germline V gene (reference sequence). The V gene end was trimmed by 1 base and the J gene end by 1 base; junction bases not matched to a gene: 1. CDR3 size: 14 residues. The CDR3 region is CASSIVGQSYEQYF. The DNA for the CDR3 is TGTGCCAGTAGTATAGTGGGACAGTCCTACGAGCAGTACTTC.

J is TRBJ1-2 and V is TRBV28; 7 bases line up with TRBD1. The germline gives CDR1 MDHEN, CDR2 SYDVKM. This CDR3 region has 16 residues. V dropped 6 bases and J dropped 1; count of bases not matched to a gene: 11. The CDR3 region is CASSPDGQGGNYGYTF. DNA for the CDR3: TGTGCCAGCAGCCCCGATGGGCAGGGGGGTAACTATGGCTACACCTTC.

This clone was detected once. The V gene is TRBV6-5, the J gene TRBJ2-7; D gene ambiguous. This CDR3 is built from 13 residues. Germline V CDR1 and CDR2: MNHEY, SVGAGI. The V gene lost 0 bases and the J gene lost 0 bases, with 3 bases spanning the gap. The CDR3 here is CASSYSYSYEQYF. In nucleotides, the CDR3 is TGTGCCAGCAGTTACTCTTACTCCTACGAGCAGTACTTC.

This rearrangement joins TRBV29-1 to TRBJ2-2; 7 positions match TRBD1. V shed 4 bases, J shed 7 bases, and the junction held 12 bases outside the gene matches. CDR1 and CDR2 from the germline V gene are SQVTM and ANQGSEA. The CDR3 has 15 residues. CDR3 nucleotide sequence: TGCAGCGTTGGGTCGGGACAGCACCAGGGCGGGGAGCTGTTTTTT. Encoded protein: CSVGSGQHQGGELFF.

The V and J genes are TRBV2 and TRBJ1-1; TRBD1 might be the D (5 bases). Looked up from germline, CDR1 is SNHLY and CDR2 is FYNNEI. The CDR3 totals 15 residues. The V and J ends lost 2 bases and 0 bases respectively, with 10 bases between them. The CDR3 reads CASSEQGGMNTEAFF. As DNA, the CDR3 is TGTGCCAGCAGTGAACAGGGCGGAATGAACACTGAAGCTTTCTTT.

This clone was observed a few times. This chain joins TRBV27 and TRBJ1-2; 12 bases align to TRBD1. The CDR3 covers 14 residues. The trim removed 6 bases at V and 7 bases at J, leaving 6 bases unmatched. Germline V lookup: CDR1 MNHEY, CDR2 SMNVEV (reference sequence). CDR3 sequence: CASRGTGGRSGYTF. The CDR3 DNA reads TGTGCCAGCAGAGGGACAGGGGGCCGAAGTGGCTACACCTTC.

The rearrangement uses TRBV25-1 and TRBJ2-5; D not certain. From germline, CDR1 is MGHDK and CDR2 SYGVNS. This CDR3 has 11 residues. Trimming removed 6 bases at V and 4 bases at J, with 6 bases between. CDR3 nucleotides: TGTGCCAGCAGCTGGCTAGAGACCCAGTACTTC. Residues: CASSWLETQYF.

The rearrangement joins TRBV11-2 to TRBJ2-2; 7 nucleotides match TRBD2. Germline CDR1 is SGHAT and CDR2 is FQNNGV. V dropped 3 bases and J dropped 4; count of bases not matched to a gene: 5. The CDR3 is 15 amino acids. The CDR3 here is CASSFAGRSTGELFF. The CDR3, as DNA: TGTGCCAGCAGCTTCGCCGGGAGGAGCACCGGGGAGCTGTTTTTT.

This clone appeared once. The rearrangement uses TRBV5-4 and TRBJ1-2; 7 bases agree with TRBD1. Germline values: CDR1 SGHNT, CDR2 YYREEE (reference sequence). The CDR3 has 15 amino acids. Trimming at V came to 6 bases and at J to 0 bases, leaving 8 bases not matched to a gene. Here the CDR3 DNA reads TGTGCCAGCACCAGGGGGACAGATGCTAACTATGGCTACACCTTC. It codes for CASTRGTDANYGYTF. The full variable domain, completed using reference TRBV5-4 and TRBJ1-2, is ETGVTQSPTHLIKTRGQQVTLRCSSQSGHNTVSWYQQALGQGPQFIFQYYREEENGRGNFPPRFSGLQFPNYSSELNVNALELDDSALYLCASTRGTDANYGYTFGSGTRLTVV.

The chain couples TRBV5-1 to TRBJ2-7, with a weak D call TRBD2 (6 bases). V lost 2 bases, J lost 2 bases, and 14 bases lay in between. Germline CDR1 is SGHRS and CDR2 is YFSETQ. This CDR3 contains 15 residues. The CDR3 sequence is CASSFGRGTAYEQYF. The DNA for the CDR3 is TGCGCCAGCAGCTTCGGGCGGGGCACAGCCTACGAGCAGTACTTC.

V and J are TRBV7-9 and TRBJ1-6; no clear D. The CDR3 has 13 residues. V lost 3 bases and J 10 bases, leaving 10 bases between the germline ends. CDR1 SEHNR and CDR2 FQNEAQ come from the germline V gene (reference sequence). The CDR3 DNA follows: TGTGCCAGCAGCTTGAGGGTAGCCTCACCCCTCCACTTT. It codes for CASSLRVASPLHF.